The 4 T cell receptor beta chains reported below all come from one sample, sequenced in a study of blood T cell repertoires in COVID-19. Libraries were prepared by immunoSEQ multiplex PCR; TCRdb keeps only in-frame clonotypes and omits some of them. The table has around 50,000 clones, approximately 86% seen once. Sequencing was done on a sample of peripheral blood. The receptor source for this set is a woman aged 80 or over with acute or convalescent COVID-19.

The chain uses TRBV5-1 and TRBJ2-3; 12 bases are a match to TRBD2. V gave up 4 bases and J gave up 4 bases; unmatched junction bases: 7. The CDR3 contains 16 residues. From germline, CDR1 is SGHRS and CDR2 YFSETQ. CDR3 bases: TGCGCCAGCAGCAGCACACTAGCGGGGGGATCAGATACGCAGTATTTT. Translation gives CASSSTLAGGSDTQYF.

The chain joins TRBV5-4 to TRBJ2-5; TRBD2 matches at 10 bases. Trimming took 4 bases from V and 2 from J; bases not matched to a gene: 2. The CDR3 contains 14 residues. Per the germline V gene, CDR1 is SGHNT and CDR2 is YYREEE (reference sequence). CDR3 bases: TGTGCCAGCAGCCTAGCGGGGGCTCAAGAGACCCAGTACTTC. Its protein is CASSLAGAQETQYF. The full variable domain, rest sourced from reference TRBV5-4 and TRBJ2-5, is ETGVTQSPTHLIKTRGQQVTLRCSSQSGHNTVSWYQQALGQGPQFIFQYYREEENGRGNFPPRFSGLQFPNYSSELNVNALELDDSALYLCASSLAGAQETQYFGPGTRLLVL.

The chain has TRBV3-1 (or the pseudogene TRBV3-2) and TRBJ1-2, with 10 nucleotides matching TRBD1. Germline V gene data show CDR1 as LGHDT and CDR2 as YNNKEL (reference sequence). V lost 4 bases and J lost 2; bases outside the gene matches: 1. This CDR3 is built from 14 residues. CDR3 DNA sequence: TGTGCCAGCAGCCCGGGACAGGGGAACTATGGCTACACCTTC. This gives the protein CASSPGQGNYGYTF.

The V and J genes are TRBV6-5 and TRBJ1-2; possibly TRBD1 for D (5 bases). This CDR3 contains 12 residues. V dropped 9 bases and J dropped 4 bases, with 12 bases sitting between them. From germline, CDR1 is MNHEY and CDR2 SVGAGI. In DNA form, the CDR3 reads TGTGCCAGTTGGGCGGGGCGCTATGGCTACACCTTC. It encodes CASWAGRYGYTF.